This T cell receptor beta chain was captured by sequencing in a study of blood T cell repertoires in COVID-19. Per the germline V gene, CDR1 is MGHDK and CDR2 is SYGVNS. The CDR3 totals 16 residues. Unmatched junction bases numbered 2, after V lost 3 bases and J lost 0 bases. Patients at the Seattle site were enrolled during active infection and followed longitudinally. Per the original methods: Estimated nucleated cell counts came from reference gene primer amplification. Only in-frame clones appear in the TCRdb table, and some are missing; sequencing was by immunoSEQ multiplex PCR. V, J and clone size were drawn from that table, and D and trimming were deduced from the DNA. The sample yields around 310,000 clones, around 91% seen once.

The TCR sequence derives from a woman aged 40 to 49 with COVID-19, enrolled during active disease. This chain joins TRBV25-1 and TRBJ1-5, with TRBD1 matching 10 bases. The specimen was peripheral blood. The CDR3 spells CASSEGTGVSNQPQHF. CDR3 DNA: TGTGCCAGCAGTGAGGGGACAGGGGTTAGCAATCAGCCCCAGCATTTT.